This T cell receptor beta chain was sequenced during a study of response to subunit inactivated influenza vaccine. Points from the study as a whole: Authors suggested few new T cells are recruited by each seasonal influenza vaccination.

This clonotype has at least ten counts. Its antigen is unknown. Each CDR3 protein is one row after TCRdb ran MiXCR on the RT-PCR reads. The sample consists of hundreds of thousands of distinct CDR3 sequences, roughly 18% of them appearing once. This material consisted of PBMCs from blood, taken 5 days after vaccination. The clonotype originates from a man aged 50-60 years who received an inactivated influenza vaccine.

The CDR3 spells CSVRVGVAVNTEAFF. The CDR3, as DNA: TGCAGCGTTCGGGTCGGTGTTGCCGTGAACACTGAAGCTTTCTTT. The chain couples TRBV29-1 to TRBJ1-1; no definite D call. V was pared by 5 bases and J by 0 bases, with 16 bases between. Germline assignment: CDR1 SQVTM and CDR2 ANQGSEA. The CDR3 spans 15 residues.